The clone carrying this T cell receptor beta chain was counted only a few times. The antigen is not known. These data originate in a study of T cell repertoires in cytomegalovirus infection. Study details: Signatures in public TCR beta sequences pointed to both CMV infection and matching HLA type. Study-level points and caveats: Dominating the ex vivo response were TCR beta clonotypes that were CMV-specific and HLA-C-restricted.

Losses at the gene ends were 5 bases for V and 1 base for J; bases not matched to a gene: 2. This CDR3 contains 16 residues. Germline loops: CDR1 SGHTA, CDR2 FQGNSA. TCRdb re-called the reads through MiXCR, storing one row per CDR3 protein. Of 200,000 to 300,000 distinct CDR3 sequences listed, roughly 10% are singletons. The sequencing sample was made of PBMCs. V and J are TRBV7-2 and TRBJ2-3; 14 bases fit TRBD2. The source is a human donor in good health (CMV status not recorded). Some clones in this sample may be carry-over from other donors' samples. CDR3 sequence reads: CASSPTSGRGTDTQYF. The CDR3 DNA sequence: TGTGCCAGCAGCCCGACTAGCGGGAGGGGCACAGATACGCAGTATTTT.